This TCR beta chain originates from a study of blood T cell repertoires in COVID-19. Study-wide context: Acute and convalescent COVID-19 specimens originated in the United States, Italy and Spain. Sources were T cells, B-cell-depleted T cells, or PBMCs; the material itself was cDNA or gDNA.

The count of this clone is one. Looked up from germline, CDR1 is SGHDN and CDR2 is FVKESK. V was pared by 5 bases and J by 3 bases, with 5 bases of the junction left unmatched. The length of the CDR3 is 15 residues. In the original analysis: Reference gene primer amplification yielded estimated nucleated cell counts. Clones were sequenced by immunoSEQ multiplex PCR, and TCRdb holds only the in-frame ones, with some missing. Clone size and the V and J calls come from that table; the DNA yielded D and trimming. Among approximately 230,000 clones listed, nearly 90% were seen once. The chain joins TRBV14 to TRBJ2-1; 9 nucleotides match TRBD2. This receptor was obtained from a man aged 18 to 29 with active or convalescent COVID-19. Sample: peripheral blood. CDR3 coding DNA: TGTGCCAGCAGCTCGAGCGGGGGGATCTACAATGAGCAGTTCTTC. Translating gives CASSSSGGIYNEQFF.